This T cell receptor (beta chain) was identified during a study of blood T cell repertoires in COVID-19. For the study at large: Sites across the United States, Italy and Spain contributed samples from acute and convalescent COVID-19. T cells, B-cell-depleted T cells, or PBMCs supplied cDNA or gDNA.

Methods used by the authors: Amplifying reference gene primers gave estimates of nucleated cell counts. Generated by immunoSEQ multiplex PCR, the TCRdb table keeps only in-frame clones and is missing some. V, J and clone size derive from that table, while D and trimming were established from the DNA sequence. The sample carries roughly 410,000 clones, around 87% recorded once. This clone has just one count. This CDR3 has 12 amino acids. CDR1 MGHRA and CDR2 YSYEKL come from the germline V gene. Trimming pared 0 bases from V and 9 bases from J, leaving 6 bases between. V is TRBV4-1 and J is TRBJ2-1, with no clear D. Sequences were obtained from peripheral blood. This TCR came from a woman aged 55-69 years with COVID-19, enrolled during active disease. In DNA form, the CDR3 reads TGCGCCAGCAGCCAAGAGGTGGCTGAGCAGTTCTTC. As protein: CASSQEVAEQFF.